This entry lists 5 T cell receptor beta chains sequenced from one sample in a study of T cells in Graves' hyperthyroidism and ophthalmopathy. Template material for amplifying TCR beta CDR3 regions consisted of RNA transcripts. The HTBI primer set drove a first-round RT-PCR of the TCR CDR3. Using its own MiXCR run on the multiplex PCR reads, TCRdb lists one record per CDR3 protein. This table holds under 550,000 distinct CDR3 sequences, approximately 14% found once. The sample taken for sequencing was blood. The receptor source for this set is a woman aged 18-29 years with Graves' hyperthyroidism.

This clonotype was recorded many times. The chain carries TRBV12-3 or TRBV12-4 and TRBJ1-2; weak D call: TRBD1 (5 bases). Trimming removed 5 bases at V and 3 bases at J, with 10 bases between. CDR3 length equals 13 residues. Here the CDR3 reads CASSPGRYYGYTF. The CDR3 DNA follows: TGTGCCAGCAGTCCGGGACGGTACTATGGCTACACCTTC.

This clonotype showed up many times. The chain is built from TRBV7-9 and TRBJ2-1, with D unresolved. This CDR3 region has 15 residues. Trimming stripped 0 bases from V and 3 bases from J, with 9 bases between. Germline CDR1 and CDR2: SEHNR and FQNEAQ (reference sequence). The CDR3 spells CASSLAGKGYNEQFF. CDR3 bases: TGTGCCAGCAGCTTAGCGGGAAAGGGCTACAATGAGCAGTTCTTC.

The table lists this clonotype with many counts. The rearrangement joins TRBV2 to TRBJ2-7; D might be TRBD1 (6 bases). Germline CDR1 and CDR2: SNHLY and FYNNEI. V was clipped by 3 bases and J by 2 bases, with 14 bases between them. The length of the CDR3 is 15 residues. CDR3 in DNA: TGTGCCAGCAGTGATAGCAGGGGCAACACCTACGAGCAGTACTTC. This encodes CASSDSRGNTYEQYF.

This clonotype showed up many times. The chain joins TRBV28 to TRBJ1-1, with D unclear. The ends were cut back, 10 bases at V and 1 base at J, with 7 bases in the middle. The CDR3 runs to 11 residues. Germline-derived CDR1 and CDR2 are MDHEN and SYDVKM. CDR3 sequence (DNA): TGTGCCACCGTCAGGAACACTGAAGCTTTCTTT. It encodes CATVRNTEAFF.

The genes are TRBV4-1 and TRBJ2-6; 10 nucleotides line up with TRBD2. The CDR3 loop spans 19 amino acids. With 0 bases clipped from V and 2 bases from J, the junction kept 7 bases outside the gene matches. Looked up from germline, CDR1 is MGHRA and CDR2 is YSYEKL. Here the CDR3 reads CASSQDGTLAGTGANVLTF. CDR3 DNA: TGCGCCAGCAGCCAAGATGGTACACTAGCGGGAACTGGGGCCAACGTCCTGACTTTC.